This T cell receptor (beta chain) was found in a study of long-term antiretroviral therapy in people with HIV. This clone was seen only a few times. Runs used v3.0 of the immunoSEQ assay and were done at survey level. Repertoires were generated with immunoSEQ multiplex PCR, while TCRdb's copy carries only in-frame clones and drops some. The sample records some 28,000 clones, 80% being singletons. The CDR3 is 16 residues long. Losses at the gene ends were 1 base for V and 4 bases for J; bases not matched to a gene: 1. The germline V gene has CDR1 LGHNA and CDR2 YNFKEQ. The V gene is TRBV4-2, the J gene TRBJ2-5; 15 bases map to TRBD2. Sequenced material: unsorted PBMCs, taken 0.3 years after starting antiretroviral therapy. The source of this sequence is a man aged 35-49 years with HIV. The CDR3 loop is CASSQGTSGGVETQYF. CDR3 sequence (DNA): TGTGCCAGCAGCCAAGGGACTAGCGGGGGGGTAGAGACCCAGTACTTC.